Below are 29 T cell receptor beta chains sequenced from a single sample in a study of cytomegalovirus exposure and HLA in healthy donors. The PCR made use of 60 Vbeta and 13 Jbeta primers. Generated by immunoSEQ multiplex PCR, the TCRdb table keeps only in-frame clones and is missing some. The sample includes approximately 150,000 clones, roughly 80% of them seen just once. Material: PBMCs. The source is a human donor in good health.

The V call is TRBV10-3, the J call TRBJ1-4; TRBD1 aligns across 9 bases. J lost 7 bases, V lost 6 bases, and 6 bases had no gene match. The CDR3 covers 14 residues. In germline, CDR1 is ENHRY, CDR2 SYGVKD. The CDR3 region has the DNA TGTGCCATCAGCGGGACAGGGAGAAGTGAAAAACTGTTTTTT. Its translation: CAISGTGRSEKLFF.

This chain uses TRBV29-1 with TRBJ1-4; possibly TRBD1 for D (6 bases). The length of the CDR3 is 15 residues. Trimming stripped 4 bases from V and 3 bases from J, with 15 bases between. Germline V gene sequence: CDR1 SQVTM, CDR2 ANQGSEA. CDR3 DNA sequence: TGCAGCGTTGGTTACCGGGCAGGGGCTAATGAAAAACTGTTTTTT. Translation: CSVGYRAGANEKLFF. The variable domain in full, with the rest retrieved from reference TRBV29-1 and TRBJ1-4, is SAVISQKPSRDICQRGTSLTIQCQVDSQVTMMFWYRQQPGQSLTLIATANQGSEATYESGFVIDKFPISRPNLTFSTLTVSNMSPEDSSIYLCSVGYRAGANEKLFFGSGTQLSVL.

The chain has TRBV27 and TRBJ1-1; D not certain. Germline CDR1 is MNHEY and CDR2 is SMNVEV (reference sequence). Trimming took 6 bases from V and 4 from J, leaving 12 bases between them. The CDR3 runs to 13 residues. CDR3 loop: CASSPRRITEAFF. CDR3 coding DNA: TGTGCCAGCAGCCCACGGCGGATCACTGAAGCTTTCTTT.

This clone has just a few counts. The gene calls are TRBV4-3 and TRBJ2-5; 8 bases are shared with TRBD1. V lost 1 base to trimming and J lost 4 bases; unmatched junction nucleotides: 5. The CDR3 covers 15 residues. Germline V gene sequence: CDR1 LGHNA, CDR2 YSLEER. This CDR3 is CASSQVLGQVETQYF. The CDR3 nucleotides are TGCGCCAGCAGCCAAGTTTTGGGACAGGTAGAGACCCAGTACTTC.

The sample holds a few counts of this clone. The chain employs TRBV13 and TRBJ1-3; D unresolved. CDR3 length equals 17 residues. Germline-derived CDR1 and CDR2 are PRHDT and FYEKMQ (reference sequence). Trimming shortened V by 2 bases and J by 0 bases, and 14 bases separated the two germline ends. CDR3 bases: TGTGCCAGCAGCTTATCAGGTCAAGTTGCCTCTGGAAACACCATATATTTT. Translated, it gives CASSLSGQVASGNTIYF.

J is TRBJ2-1 and V is TRBV5-1; D unresolved. CDR1 and CDR2 (germline): SGHRS, YFSETQ. Trimming shortened V by 2 bases and J by 4 bases, and 16 bases separated the two germline ends. This CDR3 is 16 amino acids long. CDR3 sequence (DNA): TGCGCCAGCAGCTTATCGGTCCGTCTAGAGTACAATGAGCAGTTCTTC. This translates into CASSLSVRLEYNEQFF.

There are a few counts of this clone. The chain employs TRBV7-8 and TRBJ1-5; no definite D call. CDR1 is SGHVS and CDR2 is FQNEAQ in the germline V gene. The CDR3 has 13 residues. V lost 5 bases, J lost 6 bases, and 11 bases lay in between. In DNA, the CDR3 is TGTGCCAGCAGCGAGCGGAGGGCTCAGCCCCAGCATTTT. The encoded protein is CASSERRAQPQHF. The entire variable domain, with the rest obtained from reference TRBV7-8 and TRBJ1-5, is as follows: GAGVSQSPRYKVAKRGQDVALRCDPISGHVSLFWYQQALGQGPEFLTYFQNEAQLDKSGLPSDRFFAERPEGSVSTLKIQRTQQEDSAVYLCASSERRAQPQHFGDGTRLSIL.

The chain employs TRBV5-6 and TRBJ1-1; maybe TRBD1 (6 bases). The germline V gene encodes CDR1 SGHDT and CDR2 YYEEEE. V was shortened by 5 bases and J by 5 bases, with 19 bases between the two germline ends. The CDR3 loop spans 15 amino acids. The CDR3 reads CASRTGILRRTEAFF. The CDR3 region has the DNA TGTGCCAGCAGAACAGGGATCCTAAGGAGGACTGAAGCTTTCTTT.

The CDR3 region is CATSRVQGAATEAFF. The CDR3 DNA sequence: TGTGCCACCAGCAGAGTTCAGGGGGCGGCCACTGAAGCTTTCTTT. This chain connects TRBV15 to TRBJ1-1; TRBD1 matches 8 bases. Per germline, CDR1 LNHNV and CDR2 YYDKDF (reference sequence). After removal of 1 base from V and 4 bases from J, the junction contained 5 bases not matched to a gene. CDR3 length: 15 residues.

The chain uses TRBV9 and TRBJ2-3; possible D gene TRBD1, 6 bases. Germline CDR1 is SGDLS and CDR2 is YYNGEE. The germline V and J ends were trimmed by 3 bases and 4 bases, with 18 bases remaining between them. There are 16 residues in the CDR3. CDR3 sequence: CASSADSGTYSDTQYF. Written as DNA, the CDR3 is TGTGCCAGCAGCGCTGACTCCGGGACATACTCAGATACGCAGTATTTT.

The rearrangement uses TRBV5-1 and TRBJ1-1; no firm D call. CDR1 and CDR2 from the germline V gene are SGHRS and YFSETQ. This CDR3 contains 19 residues. The ends were cut back, 0 bases at V and 0 bases at J, with 21 bases in the middle. CDR3 sequence (DNA): TGCGCCAGCAGCTTGGGTCTGGGCCAGAGTAGAAAGATGAACACTGAAGCTTTCTTT. Its translation: CASSLGLGQSRKMNTEAFF.

This clone was detected only a few times. V and J are TRBV5-4 and TRBJ1-1; possible D gene TRBD1, 5 bases. Trimming pared 4 bases from V and 4 bases from J, leaving 14 bases between. The germline gives CDR1 SGHNT, CDR2 YYREEE (reference sequence). The CDR3 is 14 amino acids. For the CDR3, the DNA is TGTGCCAGCAGCGACAGAGTTCGTCTCACTGAAGCTTTCTTT. Encoded protein: CASSDRVRLTEAFF.

The chain has TRBV11-3 and TRBJ2-7; TRBD1 matches at 8 bases. Germline-derived CDR1 and CDR2 are SGHNT and YENEEA. V shed 5 bases, J shed 2 bases, and the junction held 5 bases outside the gene matches. This CDR3 region has 14 residues. CDR3 in amino acids: CASSKTGVTYEQYF. DNA for the CDR3: TGTGCCAGCAGCAAGACAGGGGTTACCTACGAGCAGTACTTC.

This chain uses TRBV5-5 with TRBJ1-5, with TRBD1 identical over 9 bases. With 4 bases clipped from V and 6 bases from J, the junction kept 8 bases outside the gene matches. From germline, CDR1 is SGHKS and CDR2 YYEKEE (reference sequence). The CDR3 runs 15 residues. The CDR3 DNA reads as TGTGCCAGCAGCCCGACAGGGGGTGAAGGTCAGCCCCAGCATTTT. Translation gives CASSPTGGEGQPQHF.

The V gene is TRBV25-1, the J gene TRBJ1-5; 9 nucleotides agree with TRBD1. Trimming at V came to 3 bases and at J to 4 bases, leaving 4 bases not matched to a gene. Germline CDR1 is MGHDK and CDR2 is SYGVNS. The length of the CDR3 is 15 residues. The CDR3 protein is CASSETGGTNQPQHF. For the CDR3, the DNA is TGTGCCAGCAGTGAGACAGGGGGAACTAATCAGCCCCAGCATTTT.

This sequence joins TRBV5-6 and TRBJ2-7, with TRBD2 matching over 11 bases. Losses at the gene ends were 2 bases for V and 2 bases for J; bases not matched to a gene: 0. Germline CDR1 is SGHDT and CDR2 is YYEEEE. The CDR3 spans 14 residues. The CDR3 DNA sequence: TGTGCCAGCAGCTTTAGCGGGGGGGCCTACGAGCAGTACTTC. Translated: CASSFSGGAYEQYF.

The chain carries TRBV6-1 and TRBJ2-1, with 7 positions matching TRBD2. The CDR3 covers 15 residues. Germline trimming cut 7 bases from V and 1 base from J; bases unmatched to any gene: 7. Germline V gene data show CDR1 as MNHNS and CDR2 as SASEGT. The CDR3 nucleotides read TGTGCCAGCACCCTGGGGGGGGGATCCTACAATGAGCAGTTCTTC. As protein: CASTLGGGSYNEQFF.

This CDR3 is CASSRGPNTDTQYF. CDR3 sequence (DNA): TGTGCCAGTTCCAGGGGGCCGAACACAGATACGCAGTATTTT. This chain links TRBV19 with TRBJ2-3; 8 positions agree with TRBD1. V gave up 8 bases and J gave up 2 bases; unmatched junction bases: 6. Germline V gene sequence: CDR1 LNHDA, CDR2 SQIVND (reference sequence). CDR3 length equals 14 residues.

The chain uses TRBV5-1 and TRBJ1-6, with D possibly being TRBD1 (5 bases). Germline loops: CDR1 SGHRS, CDR2 YFSETQ. Trimming pared 4 bases from V and 2 bases from J, leaving 13 bases between. This CDR3 contains 16 residues. CDR3 in amino acids: CASSPITRAYNSPLHF. The CDR3 nucleotides read TGCGCCAGCAGCCCGATAACCAGGGCCTATAATTCACCCCTCCACTTT.

The J gene is TRBJ2-2, the V gene TRBV19; no reliable D call. Germline V gene data show CDR1 as LNHDA and CDR2 as SQIVND (reference sequence). CDR3 size: 14 residues. Trimming took 3 bases from V and 3 from J, leaving 8 bases between them. Written as DNA, the CDR3 is TGTGCCAGTAGTATTACTACTGACACCGGGGAGCTGTTTTTT. Protein: CASSITTDTGELFF.

The chain employs TRBV7-2 and TRBJ2-7; TRBD2 aligns across 14 bases. Losses at the gene ends were 5 bases for V and 8 bases for J; bases not matched to a gene: 8. Germline CDR1 reads SGHTA; CDR2 reads FQGNSA. CDR3 length: 15 amino acids. CDR3 sequence: CASSGQTSGGAKQYF. CDR3 nucleotides: TGTGCCAGCAGCGGCCAGACTAGCGGGGGGGCGAAGCAGTACTTC.

The chain combines TRBV6-6 with TRBJ1-1; the D gene is possibly TRBD1 (6 bases). CDR3 length: 13 residues. Germline V gene sequence: CDR1 MNHNY, CDR2 SVGAGI (reference sequence). Between the trimmed V and J ends, which lost 6 bases and 3 bases, there was a span of 11 bases. CDR3 in DNA: TGTGCCAGCAGCGCAACAGGGTACACTGAAGCTTTCTTT. Protein: CASSATGYTEAFF.

The chain couples TRBV27 to TRBJ2-7; D is possibly TRBD1 (5 bases). The V end was cut by 3 bases, the J end by 2 bases, with 8 bases between. The CDR3 has 13 residues. The germline V gene has CDR1 MNHEY and CDR2 SMNVEV (reference sequence). CDR3 sequence (DNA): TGTGCCAGCAGTTTCTCAGGGACCTACGAGCAGTACTTC. The encoded protein is CASSFSGTYEQYF.

J is TRBJ2-7 and V is TRBV4-2; 7 positions agree with TRBD2. Germline lookup yields CDR1 LGHNA and CDR2 YNFKEQ. The V segment lost 0 bases and the J segment 2 bases; nucleotides outside the gene matches: 10. The CDR3 has 17 residues. CDR3 loop: CASSQEGPGLLTYEQYF. For the CDR3, the DNA is TGTGCCAGCAGCCAAGAAGGCCCGGGACTACTAACCTACGAGCAGTACTTC.

This clone was seen just once. The rearrangement links TRBV9 to TRBJ2-3, with D maybe TRBD2 (5 bases). CDR3 size: 16 residues. Deletions cut 4 bases from V and 4 bases from J, with 19 bases between. CDR1 is SGDLS, CDR2 YYNGEE, per germline. CDR3 sequence reads: CASSPRVGVRSDTQYF. For the CDR3, the DNA is TGTGCCAGCAGCCCCCGAGTCGGGGTACGTTCAGATACGCAGTATTTT.

The rearrangement uses TRBV11-2 and TRBJ1-6; unclear D gene. Germline CDR1 SGHAT, CDR2 FQNNGV. Trimming left V 3 bases short and J 4 bases short, with 13 bases between. CDR3 length equals 16 residues. Here the CDR3 DNA reads TGTGCCAGCAGCTTTCGGGAACCCAAGTATAATTCACCCCTCCACTTT. This sequence encodes CASSFREPKYNSPLHF.

This clone was detected only a few times. The gene calls are TRBV27 and TRBJ1-1, with a tentative D call TRBD1 (6 bases). The germline CDR1 and CDR2 sequences are MNHEY and SMNVEV (reference sequence). The CDR3 is made up of 17 amino acids. The ends were cut back, 1 base at V and 1 base at J, with 16 bases in the middle. The CDR3 DNA reads as TGTGCCAGCAGTTTATATGCGGGGGCAGACCGGAACACTGAAGCTTTCTTT. Translation gives CASSLYAGADRNTEAFF.

The chain combines TRBV4-3 with TRBJ1-3; D is possibly TRBD1 (6 bases). Deletions cut 1 base from V and 4 bases from J, with 11 bases between. CDR1 and CDR2 (germline): LGHNA, YSLEER. The CDR3 extends over 15 amino acids. CDR3 nucleotides: TGCGCCAGCAGCCAAGGAACAGGGCCCGGAAACACCATATATTTT. This codes for CASSQGTGPGNTIYF.

The rearrangement uses TRBV28 and TRBJ2-3, with 11 bases that match TRBD1. CDR1 is MDHEN and CDR2 is SYDVKM in the germline V gene. The ends lost 4 bases at V and 3 bases at J; junction bases unmatched: 6. There are 16 residues in the CDR3. For the CDR3, the DNA is TGTGCCAGCAGTTCCCCCGGGACAGGGGGGACAGATACGCAGTATTTT. Amino acid sequence: CASSSPGTGGTDTQYF.